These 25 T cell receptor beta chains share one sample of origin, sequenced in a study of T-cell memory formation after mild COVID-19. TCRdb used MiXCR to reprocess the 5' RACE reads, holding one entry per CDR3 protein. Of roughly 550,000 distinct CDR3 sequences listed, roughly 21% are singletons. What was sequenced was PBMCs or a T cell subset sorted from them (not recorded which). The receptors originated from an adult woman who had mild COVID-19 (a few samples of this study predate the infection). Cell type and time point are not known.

CDR3 residues: CASVRAWDEQFF. CDR3 in DNA: TGTGCCAGCGTCCGGGCATGGGATGAGCAGTTCTTC. V gene TRBV12-3 or TRBV12-4 combines with J gene TRBJ2-1; D gene uncertain. Deletions cut 8 bases from V and 8 bases from J, with 13 bases between. The CDR3 covers 12 residues.

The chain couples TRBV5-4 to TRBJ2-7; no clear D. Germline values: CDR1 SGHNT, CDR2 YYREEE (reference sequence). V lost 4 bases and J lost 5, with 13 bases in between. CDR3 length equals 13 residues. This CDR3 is CASSLSLSDEQYF. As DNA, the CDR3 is TGTGCCAGCAGCCTGTCTCTGTCGGACGAGCAGTACTTC. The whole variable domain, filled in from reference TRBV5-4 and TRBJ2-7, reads ETGVTQSPTHLIKTRGQQVTLRCSSQSGHNTVSWYQQALGQGPQFIFQYYREEENGRGNFPPRFSGLQFPNYSSELNVNALELDDSALYLCASSLSLSDEQYFGPGTRLTVT.

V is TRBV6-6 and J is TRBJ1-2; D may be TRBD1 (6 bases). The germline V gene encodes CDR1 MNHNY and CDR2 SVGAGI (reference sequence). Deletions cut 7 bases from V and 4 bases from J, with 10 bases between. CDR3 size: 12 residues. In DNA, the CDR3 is TGTGCCAGCAATACAGGGTCCTATGGCTACACCTTC. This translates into CASNTGSYGYTF.

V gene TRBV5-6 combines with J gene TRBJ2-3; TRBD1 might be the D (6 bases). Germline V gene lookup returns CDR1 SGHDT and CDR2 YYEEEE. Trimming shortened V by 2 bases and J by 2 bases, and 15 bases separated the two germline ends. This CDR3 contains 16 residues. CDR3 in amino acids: CASSFGGQLDTDTQYF. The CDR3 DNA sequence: TGTGCCAGCAGCTTCGGCGGACAGTTGGACACAGATACGCAGTATTTT.

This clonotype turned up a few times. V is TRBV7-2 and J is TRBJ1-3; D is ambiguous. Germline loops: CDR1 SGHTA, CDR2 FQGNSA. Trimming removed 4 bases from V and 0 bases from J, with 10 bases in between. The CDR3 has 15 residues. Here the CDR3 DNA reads TGTGCCAGCAGCTGGGTGGGGAACTCTGGAAACACCATATATTTT. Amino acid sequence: CASSWVGNSGNTIYF.

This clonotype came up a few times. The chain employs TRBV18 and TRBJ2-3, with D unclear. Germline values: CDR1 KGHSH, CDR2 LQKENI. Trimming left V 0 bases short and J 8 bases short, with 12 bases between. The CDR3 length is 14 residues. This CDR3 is CASSPPTAVGTQYF. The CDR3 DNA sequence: TGTGCCAGCTCACCACCAACCGCAGTGGGTACGCAGTATTTT.

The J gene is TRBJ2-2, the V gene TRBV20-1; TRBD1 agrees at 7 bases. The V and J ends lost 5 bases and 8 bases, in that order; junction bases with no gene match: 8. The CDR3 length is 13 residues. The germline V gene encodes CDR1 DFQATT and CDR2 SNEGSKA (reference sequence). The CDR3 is CSAALGTAGELFF. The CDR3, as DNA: TGCAGTGCTGCCCTTGGGACAGCGGGGGAGCTGTTTTTT.

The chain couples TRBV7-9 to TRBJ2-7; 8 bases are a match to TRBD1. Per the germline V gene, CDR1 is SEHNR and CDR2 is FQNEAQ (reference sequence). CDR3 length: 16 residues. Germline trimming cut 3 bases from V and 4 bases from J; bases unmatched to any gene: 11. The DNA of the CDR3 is TGTGCCAGCAGCTTGACCCCCGGGACAGGAGAATACGAGCAGTACTTC. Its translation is CASSLTPGTGEYEQYF.

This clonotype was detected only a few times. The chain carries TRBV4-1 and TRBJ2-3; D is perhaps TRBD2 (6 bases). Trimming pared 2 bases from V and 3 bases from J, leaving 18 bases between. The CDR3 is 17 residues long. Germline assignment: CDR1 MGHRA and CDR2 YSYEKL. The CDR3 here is CASSQTPLTSTTDTQYF. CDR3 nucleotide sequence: TGCGCCAGCAGCCAAACCCCCCTGACTAGTACTACAGATACGCAGTATTTT.

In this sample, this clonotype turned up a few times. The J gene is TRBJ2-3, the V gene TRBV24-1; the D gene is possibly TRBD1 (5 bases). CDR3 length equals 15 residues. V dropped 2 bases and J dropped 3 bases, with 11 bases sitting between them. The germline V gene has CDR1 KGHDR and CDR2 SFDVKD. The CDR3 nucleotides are TGTGCCACCAGTGATTCCGTCAGGGTTACAGATACGCAGTATTTT. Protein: CATSDSVRVTDTQYF.

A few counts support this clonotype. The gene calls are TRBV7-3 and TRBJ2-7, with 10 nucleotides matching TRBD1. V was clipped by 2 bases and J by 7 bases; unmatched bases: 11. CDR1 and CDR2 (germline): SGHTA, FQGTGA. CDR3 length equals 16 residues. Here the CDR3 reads CASSLELGTGVWEQYF. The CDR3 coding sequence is TGTGCCAGCAGCTTAGAACTTGGGACAGGGGTTTGGGAGCAGTACTTC.

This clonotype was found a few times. The CDR3 region is CASTTGTGGPGANVLTF. In DNA form, the CDR3 reads TGTGCCAGCACCACCGGGACAGGCGGACCTGGGGCCAACGTCCTGACTTTC. The rearrangement links TRBV12-3 or TRBV12-4 to TRBJ2-6; TRBD1 matches 8 bases. The CDR3 contains 17 residues. V gave up 7 bases and J gave up 2 bases; unmatched junction bases: 10.

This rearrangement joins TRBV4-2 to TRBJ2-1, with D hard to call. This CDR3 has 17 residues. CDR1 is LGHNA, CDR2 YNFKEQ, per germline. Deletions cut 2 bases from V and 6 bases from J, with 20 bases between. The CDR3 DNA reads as TGTGCCAGCAGCCAAAATGCTGGCCGTTCCTCGGTCAATGAGCAGTTCTTC. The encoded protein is CASSQNAGRSSVNEQFF.

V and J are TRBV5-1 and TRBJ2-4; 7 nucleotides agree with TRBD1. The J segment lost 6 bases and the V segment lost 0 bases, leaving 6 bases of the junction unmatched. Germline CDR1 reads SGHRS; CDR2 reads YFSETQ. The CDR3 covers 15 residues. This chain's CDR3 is CASSLGQGQGNIQYF. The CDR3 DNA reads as TGCGCCAGCAGCTTGGGACAGGGCCAGGGAAACATTCAGTACTTC.

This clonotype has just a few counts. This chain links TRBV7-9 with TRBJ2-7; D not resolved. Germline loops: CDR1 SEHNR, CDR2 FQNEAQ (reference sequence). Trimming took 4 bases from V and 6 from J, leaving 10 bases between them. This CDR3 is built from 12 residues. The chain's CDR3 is CASSYQGFEQYF. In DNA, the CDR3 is TGTGCCAGCAGCTATCAAGGGTTCGAGCAGTACTTC.

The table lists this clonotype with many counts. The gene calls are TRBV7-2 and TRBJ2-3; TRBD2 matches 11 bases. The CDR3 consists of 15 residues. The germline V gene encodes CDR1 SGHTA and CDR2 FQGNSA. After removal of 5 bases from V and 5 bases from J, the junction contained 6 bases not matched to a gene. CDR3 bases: TGTGCCAGCAGCCTTAGCGGGGGGGGCGGAGATACGCAGTATTTT. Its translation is CASSLSGGGGDTQYF.

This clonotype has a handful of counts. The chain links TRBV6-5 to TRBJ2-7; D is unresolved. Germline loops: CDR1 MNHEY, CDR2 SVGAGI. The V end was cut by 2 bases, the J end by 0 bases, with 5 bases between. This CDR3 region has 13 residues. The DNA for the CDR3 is TGTGCCAGCAGTTACCGAAACTCCTACGAGCAGTACTTC. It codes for CASSYRNSYEQYF.

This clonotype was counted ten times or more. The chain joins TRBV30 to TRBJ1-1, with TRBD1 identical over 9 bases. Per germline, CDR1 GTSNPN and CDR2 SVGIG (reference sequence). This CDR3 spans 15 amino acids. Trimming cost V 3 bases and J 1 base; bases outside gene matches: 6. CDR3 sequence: CAWSAGTGSNTEAFF. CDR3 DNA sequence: TGTGCCTGGAGCGCCGGGACAGGGTCGAACACTGAAGCTTTCTTT.

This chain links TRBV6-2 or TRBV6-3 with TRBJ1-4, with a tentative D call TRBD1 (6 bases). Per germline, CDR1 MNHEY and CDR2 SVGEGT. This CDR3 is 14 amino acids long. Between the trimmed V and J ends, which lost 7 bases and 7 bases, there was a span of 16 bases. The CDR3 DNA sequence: TGTGCCAGCAAACCCACAGGGATCGGTGAAAAACTGTTTTTT. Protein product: CASKPTGIGEKLFF.

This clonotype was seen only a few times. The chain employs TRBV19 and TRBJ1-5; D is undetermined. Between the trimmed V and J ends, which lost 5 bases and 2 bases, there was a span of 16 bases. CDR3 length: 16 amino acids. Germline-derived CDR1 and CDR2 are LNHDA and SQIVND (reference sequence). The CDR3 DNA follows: TGTGCCAGTAGTCTCCTGGCCAGCTTGGGCAATCAGCCCCAGCATTTT. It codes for CASSLLASLGNQPQHF.

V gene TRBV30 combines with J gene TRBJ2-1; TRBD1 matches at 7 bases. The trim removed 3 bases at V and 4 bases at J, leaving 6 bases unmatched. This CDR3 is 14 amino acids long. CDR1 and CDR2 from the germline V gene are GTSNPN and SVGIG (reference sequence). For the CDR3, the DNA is TGTGCCTGGAGCAAAGGGGGCGCATACAATGAGCAGTTCTTC. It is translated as CAWSKGGAYNEQFF. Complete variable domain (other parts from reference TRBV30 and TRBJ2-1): SQTIHQWPATLVQPVGSPLSLECTVEGTSNPNLYWYRQAAGRGLQLLFYSVGIGQISSEVPQNLSASRPQDRQFILSSKKLLLSDSGFYLCAWSKGGAYNEQFFGPGTRLTVL.

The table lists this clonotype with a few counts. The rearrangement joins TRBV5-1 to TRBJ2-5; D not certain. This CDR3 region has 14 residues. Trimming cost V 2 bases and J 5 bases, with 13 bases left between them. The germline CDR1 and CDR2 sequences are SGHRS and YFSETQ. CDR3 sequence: CASSFASLLETQYF. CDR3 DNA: TGCGCCAGCAGCTTTGCTTCACTTTTGGAGACCCAGTACTTC.

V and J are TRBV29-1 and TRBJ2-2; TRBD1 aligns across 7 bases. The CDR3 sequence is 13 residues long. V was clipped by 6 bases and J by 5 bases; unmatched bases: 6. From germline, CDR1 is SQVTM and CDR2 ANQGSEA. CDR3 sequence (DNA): TGCAGCGTGCTTAACAGGGGAACCGGGGAGCTGTTTTTT. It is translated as CSVLNRGTGELFF.

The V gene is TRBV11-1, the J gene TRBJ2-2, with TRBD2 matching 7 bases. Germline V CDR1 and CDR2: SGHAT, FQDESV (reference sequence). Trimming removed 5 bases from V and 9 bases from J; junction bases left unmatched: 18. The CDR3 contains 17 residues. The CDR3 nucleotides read TGTGCCAGCAGCCCCCGTACCAGGGAGGGGATCCCCCGGGAGCTGTTTTTT. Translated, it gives CASSPRTREGIPRELFF.

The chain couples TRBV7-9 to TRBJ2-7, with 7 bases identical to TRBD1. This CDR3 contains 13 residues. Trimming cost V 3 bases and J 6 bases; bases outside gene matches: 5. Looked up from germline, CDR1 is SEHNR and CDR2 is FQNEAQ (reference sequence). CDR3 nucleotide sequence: TGTGCCAGCAGCTTGGGACAGTCTATCGAGCAGTACTTC. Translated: CASSLGQSIEQYF.